This T cell receptor beta chain is drawn from a study of control samples from healthy donors and cancer patients. The CDR3 extends over 15 amino acids. V was clipped by 4 bases and J by 1 base, with 12 bases between them. The V gene's germline CDR1 is SGHDT and CDR2 YYEEEE. A single count supports this clone. Clones were read by immunoSEQ multiplex PCR, and TCRdb kept only the in-frame ones, dropping some. The sample has about 410,000 clones; around 90% are singletons. The chain couples TRBV5-6 to TRBJ2-1; D may be TRBD1 (6 bases). The sample consisted of PBMCs. This clonotype was obtained from a middle-aged man with head and neck cancer. CDR3 sequence (DNA): TGTGCCAGCAGCCCCCACAGGGCATCCTACAATGAGCAGTTCTTC. Amino acid sequence: CASSPHRASYNEQFF.